Listed below are T cell receptor beta chains from one sample, sequenced in a study of cytomegalovirus exposure and HLA in healthy donors. Produced via immunoSEQ multiplex PCR; TCRdb's table is partial and in-frame only. The profile shows about 130,000 clones, roughly 72% of them singletons. Sequencing was performed on PBMCs. The receptors derive from a male donor in good health and CMV-seronegative. CDR3s include the opening cysteine and the closing phenylalanine or tryptophan. The D gene is left open where the match is weak. Clone size is shown for a subset of rows, as once, few, many or a class of expanded clone.

>-|TRBJ2-5|TRBV5-1|TRBD1
TGCGCCAGCAGCCTACAGGGGGCACTAAAAGAGACCCAGTACTTC
CASSLQGALKETQYF
>-|TRBJ2-1|TRBV28|TRBD1
TGTGCCAGCGCATCCAGGGGGCCCTACAATGAGCAGTTCTTC
CASASRGPYNEQFF
>-|TRBJ1-5|TRBV30|-
TGTGCCTGGAGTGAGGGGGAGGGGTGGGAGCCCCAGCATTTT
CAWSEGEGWEPQHF
>few|TRBJ2-2|TRBV11-2|TRBD1
TGTGCCAGCCGGGACAGATTCACCGGGGAGCTGTTTTTT
CASRDRFTGELFF
>-|TRBJ2-1|TRBV7-6|-
TGTGCCAGCAGCTTTTATGGGAGCTCCTACAATGAGCAGTTCTTC
CASSFYGSSYNEQFF
>-|TRBJ2-1|TRBV7-2|-
TGTGCCAGCAGCTTAGCGGCGGGGTCGCACAATGAGCAGTTCTTC
CASSLAAGSHNEQFF
>-|TRBJ1-5|TRBV28|-
TGTGCCAGCAGTCCCACGAAGGGGCATGGTCAGCCCCAGCATTTT
CASSPTKGHGQPQHF
>-|TRBJ1-5|TRBV5-5|-
TGTGCCAGCAGCTTGGAAGGCGGATATAGCAATCAGCCCCAGCATTTT
CASSLEGGYSNQPQHF
>-|TRBJ2-7|TRBV2|TRBD2
TGTGCCAGCAGAGGACTAGCGGGGAGATTCTACGAGCAGTACTTC
CASRGLAGRFYEQYF
>-|TRBJ2-7|TRBV7-2|TRBD1
TGTGCCAGCAGCAGAACCCATACCACGACAGGGCGAAACTACGAGCAGTACTTC
CASSRTHTTTGRNYEQYF
>-|TRBJ2-7|TRBV7-9|-
TGTGCCAGCAGCTCGGGGAGGGGGGGGACTAACAACTACGAGCAGTACTTC
CASSSGRGGTNNYEQYF
>once|TRBJ2-1|TRBV7-2|TRBD2
TGTGCCAGCAGCTTGGGCGGGGGGGCGGGAGCGGGCTACAATGAGCAGTTCTTC
CASSLGGGAGAGYNEQFF
>-|TRBJ2-1|TRBV9|TRBD2
TGTGCCAGCAGCGTACTAGCGGGGGCGGACTACAATGAGCAGTTCTTC
CASSVLAGADYNEQFF
>-|TRBJ2-5|TRBV5-4|-
TGTGCCAGCAGCTTGATTGCAGGCCAAGAGACCCAGTACTTC
CASSLIAGQETQYF
>-|TRBJ1-5|TRBV5-6|-
TGTGCCAGCAGCTGGGGCGCGGTTAGCAATCAGCCCCAGCATTTT
CASSWGAVSNQPQHF
>once|TRBJ2-1|TRBV10-3|TRBD1
TGTGCCATCAGTGAGCCATACAGGGGTGGGGAATACAATGAGCAGTTCTTC
CAISEPYRGGEYNEQFF
>-|TRBJ1-5|TRBV28|-
TGTGCCAGCAGTTTATGGAATTTCGCGGGGGGAGATAGCAATCAGCCCCAGCATTTT
CASSLWNFAGGDSNQPQHF
>-|TRBJ2-3|TRBV6-5|TRBD2
TGTGCCAGCAGTCTACTAGCGGGAGGCACAGATACGCAGTATTTT
CASSLLAGGTDTQYF
>-|TRBJ1-1|TRBV5-4|-
TGTGCCAGCAGCACGGGGGGGGGTGACACTGAAGCTTTCTTT
CASSTGGGDTEAFF
>-|TRBJ1-2|TRBV4-3|-
TGCGCCAGCAGCCAAGATCAACAGGCGTATGGCTACACCTTC
CASSQDQQAYGYTF
>-|TRBJ2-1|TRBV5-1|TRBD2
TGCGCCAGCAGCCGGGGGGGGGAGACCTCATACAATGAGCAGTTCTTC
CASSRGGETSYNEQFF
>-|TRBJ1-2|TRBV10-3|-
TGTGCCATCAGTGAGGGGCAGGGAAGCTATGGCTACACCTTC
CAISEGQGSYGYTF
>-|TRBJ1-6|TRBV28|-
TGTGCCAGCAGTTACGAAGCAGGGACATCCGTATTCACCCTCCACTTT
CASSYEAGTSVFTLHF
>-|TRBJ2-1|TRBV7-9|TRBD2
TGTGCCAGCAGGCTAGCGGGACTAGCGGGGGGCAGCTCCTACAATGAGCAGCTCTTC
CASRLAGLAGGSSYNEQLF
>few|TRBJ2-5|TRBV7-9|TRBD1
TGTGCCAGCAGCTTACTCCAGGGGGCTAAAGAGACCCAGTACTTC
CASSLLQGAKETQYF
>-|TRBJ1-1|TRBV28|-
TGTGCCAGCAGTCAAGAGAGGACTGAAGCTTTCTTT
CASSQERTEAFF
>-|TRBJ1-2|TRBV5-1|TRBD1
TGCGCCAGCAGCTCAATGACAGGGGGCAACTATGGCTACACCTTC
CASSSMTGGNYGYTF
>-|TRBJ1-1|TRBV9|-
TGTGCCAGCAGCGTCGACCCGACAGCGAACACTGAAGCTTTCTTT
CASSVDPTANTEAFF
>-|TRBJ1-5|TRBV6-6|TRBD1
TGTGCCAGCAGTTGGGGACAGGGGGTTAGCAATCAGCCCCAGCATTTT
CASSWGQGVSNQPQHF
>-|TRBJ1-4|TRBV5-1|TRBD1
TGCGCCAGCAGCTTGGGGGACAGGGATGAAAAACTGTTTTTT
CASSLGDRDEKLFF
>-|TRBJ1-2|TRBV5-4|TRBD1
TGTGCCAGCAGTACGGACAGGCTCTATGGCTACACCTTC
CASSTDRLYGYTF
>-|TRBJ2-1|TRBV11-2|TRBD2
TGTGCCAGCAGCTTTGGGGCGGGAGCTAGTGAGCAGTTCTTC
CASSFGAGASEQFF
>-|TRBJ1-1|TRBV2|TRBD1
TGTGCCAGCAGTCGGACAGGGACCGACACTGAAGCTTTCTTT
CASSRTGTDTEAFF
>-|TRBJ2-7|TRBV5-1|TRBD2
TGCGCCAGCAGAGAGGGACTATCCTCAACCTACGAGCAGTACTTC
CASREGLSSTYEQYF
>-|TRBJ1-2|TRBV5-8|TRBD1
TGTGCCAGCAGCCCCAACAGGGGCCGGGGCTACACCTTC
CASSPNRGRGYTF
>-|TRBJ2-1|TRBV28|TRBD2
TGTGCCAGCAGTTTACTTCTAGCGGAGGTGGGCAATGAGCAGTTCTTC
CASSLLLAEVGNEQFF
>-|TRBJ1-2|TRBV30|-
TGTGCCTGGTTGAATACTAGACGCTATGGCTACACCTTC
CAWLNTRRYGYTF
>-|TRBJ2-1|TRBV5-4|TRBD2
TGTGCCAGCAGCTTTCTAGCGGGGGGCGCCTACAATGAGCAGTTCTTC
CASSFLAGGAYNEQFF
>few|TRBJ1-2|TRBV13|-
TGTGCCAGCAGCTTAGCGAGGGCCCCTAACCTACCGGGTGGCTACACCTTC
CASSLARAPNLPGGYTF
>-|TRBJ2-5|TRBV4-1|TRBD2
TGCGCCAGCAGCCAAGATCCCGGGACTAGCGGGAGGATCAAGGAGACCCAGTACTTC
CASSQDPGTSGRIKETQYF
>-|TRBJ1-3|TRBV9|TRBD1
TGTGCCAGCAGCTTAATGACAGGGAAGAACACCATATATTTT
CASSLMTGKNTIYF
>-|TRBJ2-1|TRBV19|-
TGTGCCAGTAGAGAACAGTCCCCGAAATACAATGAGCAGTTCTTC
CASREQSPKYNEQFF